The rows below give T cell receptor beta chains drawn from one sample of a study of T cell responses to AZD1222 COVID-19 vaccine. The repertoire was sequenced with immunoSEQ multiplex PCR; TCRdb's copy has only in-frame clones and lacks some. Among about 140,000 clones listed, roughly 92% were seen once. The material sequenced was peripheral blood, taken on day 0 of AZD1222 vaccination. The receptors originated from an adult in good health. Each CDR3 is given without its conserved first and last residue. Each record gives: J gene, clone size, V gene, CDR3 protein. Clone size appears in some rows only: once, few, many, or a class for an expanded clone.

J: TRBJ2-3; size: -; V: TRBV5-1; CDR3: ASSLVASGDNTQY
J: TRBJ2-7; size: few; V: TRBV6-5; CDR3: ASSPTGGSSYEQY
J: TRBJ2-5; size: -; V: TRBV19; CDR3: ASSGQGEETQY
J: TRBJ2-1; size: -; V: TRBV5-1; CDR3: ASSLTTQAGGLNEQF
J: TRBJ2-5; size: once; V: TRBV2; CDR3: ASSEPAGVETQY
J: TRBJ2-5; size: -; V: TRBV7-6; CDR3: ASSLAIGPVKTQY
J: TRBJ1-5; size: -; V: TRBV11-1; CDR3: ASSQGLQQPQH
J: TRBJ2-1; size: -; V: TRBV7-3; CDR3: ASSLHNEQF
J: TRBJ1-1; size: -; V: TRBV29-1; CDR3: SGMDGENTEAF
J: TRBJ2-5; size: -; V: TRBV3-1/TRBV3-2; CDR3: ASSQDKGVGTQY
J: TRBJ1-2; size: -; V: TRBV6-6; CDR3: ASSSQGGGYT
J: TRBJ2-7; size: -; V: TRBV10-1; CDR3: ASSDTGTGGPGGPWEQY
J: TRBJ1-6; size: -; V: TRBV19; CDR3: ASSFWQGRNSPLH
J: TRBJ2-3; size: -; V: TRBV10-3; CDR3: ATLGGAASTDTQY
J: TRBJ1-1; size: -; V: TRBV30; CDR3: AWILGGTEAF
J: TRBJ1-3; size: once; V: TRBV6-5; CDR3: ASSYGQGAGNTIY
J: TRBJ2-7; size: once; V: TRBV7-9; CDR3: ASSFSGRAHGY
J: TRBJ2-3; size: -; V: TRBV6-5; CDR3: ASGSRASGSTDTQY
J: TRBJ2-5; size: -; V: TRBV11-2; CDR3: ASSLVGLAGVPQY
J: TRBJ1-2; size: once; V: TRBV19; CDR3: ASSLGQGDGYT
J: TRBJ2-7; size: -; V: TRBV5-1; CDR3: ASSSWTGSGEQY
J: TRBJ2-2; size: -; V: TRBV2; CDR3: ASSEVRAGTGELF
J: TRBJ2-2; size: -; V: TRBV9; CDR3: ASSVEITGELF
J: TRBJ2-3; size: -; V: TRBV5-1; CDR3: ASSPWASTDTQY
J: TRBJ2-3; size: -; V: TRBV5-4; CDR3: ASSARGGPDTQY
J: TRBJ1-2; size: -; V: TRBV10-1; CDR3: ASSESSHGGYT
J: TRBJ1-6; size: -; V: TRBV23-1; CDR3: ASRPPVLLYNSPLH
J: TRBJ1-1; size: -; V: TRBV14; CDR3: ASSQDLGVNTEAF
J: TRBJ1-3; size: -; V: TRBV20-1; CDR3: SAREFQASV
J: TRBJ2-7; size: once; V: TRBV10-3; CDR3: AISATYEQY
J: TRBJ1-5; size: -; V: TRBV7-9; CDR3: ASTEGTGVQPQH
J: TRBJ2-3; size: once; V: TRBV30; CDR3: AWSGQPRQY
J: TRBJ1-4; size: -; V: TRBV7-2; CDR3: ASSFGTDEKLF
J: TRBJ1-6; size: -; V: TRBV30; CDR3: AWSIGKGNSPLH
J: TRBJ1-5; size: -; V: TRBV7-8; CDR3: ASSLGGQGDQPQH
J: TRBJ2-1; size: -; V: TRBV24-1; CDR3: ATSDAGTSGAYNEQF
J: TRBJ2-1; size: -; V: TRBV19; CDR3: ASSFLTPNEQF
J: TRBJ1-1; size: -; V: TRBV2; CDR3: ASSAPGPLNTEAF
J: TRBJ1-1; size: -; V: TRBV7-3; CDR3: ASNDPGLNTEAF
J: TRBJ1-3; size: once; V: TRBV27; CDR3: ASSSGTGNTIY
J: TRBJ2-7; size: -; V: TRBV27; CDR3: ASSTGGAYEQY
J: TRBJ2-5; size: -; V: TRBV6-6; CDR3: ASSYQETQY
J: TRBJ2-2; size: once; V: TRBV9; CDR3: ASSPLSGTSVAGELF
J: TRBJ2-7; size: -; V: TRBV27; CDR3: ASSLSGNLRAYEQY
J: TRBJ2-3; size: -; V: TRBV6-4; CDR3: ASSDSDSENLVGDTDTQY
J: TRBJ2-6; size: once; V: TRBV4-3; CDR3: ASSQEGGASGANVLT
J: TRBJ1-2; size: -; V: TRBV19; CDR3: ASSSGQGYGYT
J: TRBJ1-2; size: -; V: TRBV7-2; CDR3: ASSLAQGSNYGYT
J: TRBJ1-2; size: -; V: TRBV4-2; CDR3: ASSQDGPGSGYT
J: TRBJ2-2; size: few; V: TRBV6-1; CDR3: ASSERRDSTNTGELF
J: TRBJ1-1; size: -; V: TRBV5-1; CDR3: ASSFSTDSRGTEAF
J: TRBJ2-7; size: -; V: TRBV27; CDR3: ASSLSTTYSDEQY